The 5 T cell receptor beta chains reported below all come from one sample, sequenced in a study of response to subunit inactivated influenza vaccine. TCRdb ran MiXCR on the RT-PCR reads and lists one entry per CDR3 protein. The table lists hundreds of thousands of distinct CDR3 sequences, roughly 15% of them singletons. Sequences were derived from PBMCs from blood, sampled 14 to 15 days before vaccination. Receptor source: a man in his fifties who received an inactivated influenza vaccine.

This clonotype was picked up a small number of times. The gene calls are TRBV4-1 and TRBJ2-2; tentative D call: TRBD2 (6 bases). V lost 2 bases and J 6 bases, leaving 19 bases between the germline ends. From germline, CDR1 is MGHRA and CDR2 YSYEKL. The CDR3 has 17 residues. This CDR3 is CASSQRGPRTGAGELFF. The CDR3 bases are TGCGCCAGCAGCCAACGAGGACCGCGAACGGGGGCCGGGGAGCTGTTTTTT.

This clonotype appeared a few times. The chain is built from TRBV7-2 and TRBJ1-1; D is unresolved. The CDR3 consists of 14 residues. Trimming pared 5 bases from V and 0 bases from J, leaving 10 bases between. The V gene's germline CDR1 is SGHTA and CDR2 FQGNSA. The CDR3 DNA sequence: TGTGCCAGCAGCCCATGGCTGGTGAACACTGAAGCTTTCTTT. It translates to CASSPWLVNTEAFF.

The chain is built from TRBV5-1 and TRBJ2-1, with 7 bases that match TRBD2. The germline gives CDR1 SGHRS, CDR2 YFSETQ. This CDR3 region has 14 residues. V shed 0 bases and J 4 bases; nucleotides not matched to a gene: 1. CDR3 nucleotides: TGCGCCAGCAGCTTGGGGCGGGGGTACAATGAGCAGTTCTTC. Translating gives CASSLGRGYNEQFF.

This clonotype was seen a few times. The chain has TRBV6-2 or TRBV6-3 and TRBJ2-3; TRBD2 agrees at 11 bases. Germline assignment: CDR1 MNHEY and CDR2 SVGEGT. The CDR3 covers 17 residues. V shed 1 base and J 1 base; nucleotides not matched to a gene: 4. For the CDR3, the DNA is TGTGCCAGCAGTTACTTAACACTAGCGGGGGGCACAGATACGCAGTATTTT. This codes for CASSYLTLAGGTDTQYF.

This clonotype was seen a few times. The chain has TRBV20-1 and TRBJ2-1; D unresolved. V shed 0 bases and J shed 10 bases, with 10 bases lying between them. The CDR3 consists of 12 residues. Germline V lookup: CDR1 DFQATT, CDR2 SNEGSKA (reference sequence). The CDR3 spells CSARDRRREQFF. CDR3 nucleotide sequence: TGCAGTGCTAGAGACCGGAGAAGAGAGCAGTTCTTC.